This TCR beta chain stems from a study of CD8 T cells in Susac syndrome. Study background: Among sequenced Susac syndrome patients, roughly 6 had active disease and roughly eight were in remission.

The authors carried out high-throughput sequencing of TCR beta. They applied it to CD8+ and CD4+ T cells obtained from blood. Both CD4+ and CD8+ T cells were negatively isolated, and TEMRA cells underwent FACS enrichment. Only one count was recorded for this clonotype. J lost 6 bases, V lost 7 bases, and 9 bases had no gene match. Germline V gene lookup returns CDR1 SQVTM and CDR2 ANQGSEA. The CDR3 is made up of 13 amino acids. cDNA came from 0.5 to 1 ug RNA primed by random hexamers. Across 54 Vbeta and 13 Jbeta, immunoSEQ multiplex PCR amplified TCR beta CDR3. TCRdb processed the immunoSEQ multiplex PCR reads anew with MiXCR; each CDR3 protein has one entry. Here the sample spans approximately 160,000 distinct CDR3 sequences, 90% to 97% being singletons.

The specimen sequenced was CD4+ T cells from PBMCs. This sequence originates from a human donor with Susac syndrome. This rearrangement joins TRBV29-1 to TRBJ1-1; TRBD1 matches 9 bases. The CDR3 loop is CSALTGGSAEAFF. In DNA form, the CDR3 reads TGCAGCGCCCTAACAGGGGGCAGCGCTGAAGCTTTCTTT.